The sample holds a few counts of the clone carrying this T cell receptor (beta chain). Its specificity is not known. This entry is derived from a study of T cell repertoires in cytomegalovirus infection. For the study at large: HLA-B-restricted CMV epitopes that are well studied, plus recently identified HLA-C-restricted ones, were used by the study. Matching HLA type and CMV infection were both indicated by public TCR beta signatures.

TCRdb fed the reads into MiXCR, producing one record per CDR3 protein. The sample consists of roughly 500,000 distinct CDR3 sequences, roughly 46% of them appearing once. CDR1 is MNHEY, CDR2 SVGAGI, per germline. The CDR3 runs to 14 residues. The V and J ends lost 5 bases and 5 bases respectively, with 16 bases between them. This TCR came from a human donor in good health (CMV status not recorded). Some clones in this sample may be carry-over from other donors' samples. The rearrangement links TRBV6-5 to TRBJ2-7; the D gene is possibly TRBD1 (6 bases). Sequenced material: cultured PBMCs, taken from culture after CMV antigen stimulation. The CDR3 sequence: CASSRGTRIDEQYF. The CDR3 bases are TGTGCCAGCAGTAGGGGGACAAGGATTGACGAGCAGTACTTC.